These 18 T cell receptor beta chains originate from one sample sequenced in a study of T cell responses to AZD1222 COVID-19 vaccine. TCRdb's copy holds only in-frame clones and misses some; the assay was immunoSEQ multiplex PCR. The table includes approximately 90,000 clones, roughly nine tenths detected once. This specimen was peripheral blood, taken on day 0 of AZD1222 vaccination. These receptors came from an adult in good health.

The chain has TRBV19 and TRBJ2-5, with TRBD2 identical over 8 bases. V dropped 7 bases and J dropped 3; count of bases not matched to a gene: 10. The germline V gene encodes CDR1 LNHDA and CDR2 SQIVND (reference sequence). The CDR3 covers 15 residues. The CDR3 loop is CASTPASGRKETQYF. The CDR3 DNA reads TGTGCCAGTACCCCAGCCAGCGGGAGAAAAGAGACCCAGTACTTC.

The CDR3 DNA sequence: TGTGCTAGTGGTTTGGGGCGGTGGGCTACTGAAGCTTTCTTT. Its translation: CASGLGRWATEAFF. V usage is TRBV12-5 and J usage is TRBJ1-1; D unclear. Germline lookup yields CDR1 LGHNT and CDR2 FRNRAP. This CDR3 region has 14 residues. V lost 1 base and J 5 bases, leaving 11 bases between the germline ends.

The chain combines TRBV5-6 with TRBJ1-1, with TRBD1 identical over 7 bases. The junction had 14 bases not matched to a gene; V was cut back by 4 bases and J by 8 bases. This CDR3 spans 15 amino acids. Germline V gives CDR1 SGHDT, CDR2 YYEEEE. CDR3 DNA: TGTGCCAGCAGCCTTACAGGGGTTGGGGCGGGAGAAGCTTTCTTT. Its translation is CASSLTGVGAGEAFF. The full variable domain, in which reference TRBV5-6 and TRBJ1-1 provide the parts outside the CDR3, is DAGVTQSPTHLIKTRGQQVTLRCSPKSGHDTVSWYQQALGQGPQFIFQYYEEEERQRGNFPDRFSGHQFPNYSSELNVNALLLGDSALYLCASSLTGVGAGEAFFGQGTRLTVV.

V is TRBV27 and J is TRBJ2-6; D ambiguous. There are 13 residues in the CDR3. V dropped 6 bases and J dropped 4 bases, with 7 bases sitting between them. The germline gives CDR1 MNHEY, CDR2 SMNVEV (reference sequence). The CDR3 DNA is TGTGCCAGCAGAGCTGGGGGGGCCAACGTCCTGACTTTC. Translation: CASRAGGANVLTF. The complete variable domain, with remaining parts taken from reference TRBV27 and TRBJ2-6, reads EAQVTQNPRYLITVTGKKLTVTCSQNMNHEYMSWYRQDPGLGLRQIYYSMNVEVTDKGDVPEGYKVSRKEKRNFPLILESPSPNQTSLYFCASRAGGANVLTFGAGSRLTVL.

In its sample, this clone was seen once. The J gene is TRBJ2-3, the V gene TRBV19; D uncertain. The germline gives CDR1 LNHDA, CDR2 SQIVND (reference sequence). CDR3 length equals 12 residues. V was trimmed by 5 bases and J by 4 bases, leaving 7 bases between them. Written as DNA, the CDR3 is TGTGCCAGTAGTTCTAAGTCAGATACGCAGTATTTT. Translation: CASSSKSDTQYF.

The chain carries TRBV7-9 and TRBJ2-5; D not certain. This CDR3 spans 12 amino acids. Trimming removed 6 bases from V and 4 bases from J, with 9 bases in between. The germline V gene encodes CDR1 SEHNR and CDR2 FQNEAQ (reference sequence). CDR3 loop: CASSSLGETQYF. The CDR3 coding sequence is TGTGCCAGCAGTTCCTTGGGAGAGACCCAGTACTTC.

The V gene is TRBV2, the J gene TRBJ1-4; D remains ambiguous. This CDR3 spans 16 amino acids. Germline loops: CDR1 SNHLY, CDR2 FYNNEI. V lost 4 bases and J 0 bases, leaving 12 bases between the germline ends. The CDR3 protein is CASSVEQPATNEKLFF. DNA of the CDR3: TGTGCCAGCAGTGTAGAGCAACCTGCAACTAATGAAAAACTGTTTTTT.

The rearrangement uses TRBV6-5 and TRBJ2-1; 7 nucleotides line up with TRBD1. CDR1 MNHEY and CDR2 SVGAGI come from the germline V gene. The V segment lost 4 bases and the J segment 4 bases; nucleotides outside the gene matches: 10. The CDR3 loop spans 16 amino acids. The CDR3 coding sequence is TGTGCCAGCAGTTCCCTAGAGACAGGGAGATACAATGAGCAGTTCTTC. Residues: CASSSLETGRYNEQFF.

V is TRBV29-1 and J is TRBJ2-2, with D uncertain. In germline, CDR1 is SQVTM, CDR2 ANQGSEA. The CDR3 consists of 14 residues. The germline V and J ends were trimmed by 7 bases and 1 base, with 13 bases remaining between them. CDR3 residues: CSAEVPVNTGELFF. CDR3 coding DNA: TGCAGCGCCGAGGTCCCCGTGAACACCGGGGAGCTGTTTTTT.

The V call is TRBV2, the J call TRBJ2-7; D might be TRBD1 (6 bases). CDR1 and CDR2 (germline): SNHLY, FYNNEI. V lost 2 bases, J lost 2 bases, and 10 bases lay in between. This CDR3 is built from 14 residues. The DNA of the CDR3 is TGTGCCAGCAGTGAATGGCAGGGGCCCTACGAGCAGTACTTC. Its protein is CASSEWQGPYEQYF.

V gene TRBV7-9 combines with J gene TRBJ1-1; 7 bases align to TRBD1. CDR3 size: 15 residues. V trimming: 5 bases; J trimming: 4 bases; junction bases outside the gene matches: 10. In germline, CDR1 is SEHNR, CDR2 FQNEAQ (reference sequence). CDR3 DNA: TGTGCCAGCAGCCCAATGACAGGGCTCGCCACTGAAGCTTTCTTT. Encoded protein: CASSPMTGLATEAFF.

The chain links TRBV12-3 or TRBV12-4 to TRBJ1-1; a possible D gene is TRBD1 (5 bases). The CDR3 is 13 residues long. V shed 5 bases and J shed 1 base, with 8 bases lying between them. CDR3 sequence: CASSPTGNTEAFF. DNA for the CDR3: TGTGCCAGCAGTCCAACAGGGAACACTGAAGCTTTCTTT.

V and J are TRBV7-9 and TRBJ1-1; D call uncertain. Germline loops: CDR1 SEHNR, CDR2 FQNEAQ (reference sequence). The CDR3 spans 17 residues. V lost 0 bases, J lost 0 bases, and 14 bases lay in between. Here the CDR3 reads CASSLAFGRVMNTEAFF. CDR3 DNA sequence: TGTGCCAGCAGCTTAGCGTTTGGTAGGGTAATGAACACTGAAGCTTTCTTT.

The chain has TRBV27 and TRBJ2-7; D unclear. This CDR3 has 15 residues. Germline V gene lookup returns CDR1 MNHEY and CDR2 SMNVEV (reference sequence). Trimming pared 0 bases from V and 2 bases from J, leaving 11 bases between. The CDR3 nucleotides are TGTGCCAGCAGTTTATCCTGGGCAGTTACCTACGAGCAGTACTTC. Amino acids: CASSLSWAVTYEQYF.

This chain joins TRBV7-2 and TRBJ1-5, with unresolved D. V lost 2 bases to trimming and J lost 0 bases, with 8 bases between them. CDR3 length equals 15 residues. Germline V gene data show CDR1 as SGHTA and CDR2 as FQGNSA. Here the CDR3 DNA reads TGTGCCAGCAGCTTACCAGGATCTAGCAATCAGCCCCAGCATTTT. As protein: CASSLPGSSNQPQHF.

The chain employs TRBV7-2 and TRBJ2-3, with TRBD2 as a possible D gene (5 bases). Trimming cost V 9 bases and J 0 bases, with 10 bases left between them. The CDR3 totals 13 residues. Per the germline V gene, CDR1 is SGHTA and CDR2 is FQGNSA. CDR3: CASPGISTDTQYF. CDR3 bases: TGTGCCAGTCCGGGAATTAGCACAGATACGCAGTATTTT. Full variable domain (outside the CDR3, taken from reference TRBV7-2 and TRBJ2-3): GAGVSQSPSNKVTEKGKDVELRCDPISGHTALYWYRQSLGQGLEFLIYFQGNSAPDKSGLPSDRFSAERTGGSVSTLTIQRTQQEDSAVYLCASPGISTDTQYFGPGTRLTVL.

The CDR3 here is CASSLPGAGEKLFF. The CDR3 DNA sequence: TGTGCCAGCAGCCTACCCGGAGCGGGGGAAAAACTGTTTTTT. This sequence joins TRBV7-9 and TRBJ1-4; D is unresolved. Germline CDR1 reads SEHNR; CDR2 reads FQNEAQ (reference sequence). The CDR3 is 14 residues long. Trimming took 5 bases from V and 8 from J, leaving 15 bases between them.

V is TRBV5-1 and J is TRBJ2-5, with D maybe TRBD1 (5 bases). CDR1 is SGHRS, CDR2 YFSETQ, per germline. V was shortened by 3 bases and J by 5 bases, with 20 bases between the two germline ends. The CDR3 runs 16 residues. This CDR3 reads CASSSFGLGRFETQYF. The CDR3 nucleotides are TGCGCCAGCAGCTCCTTCGGTCTGGGGCGGTTTGAGACCCAGTACTTC.